This TCR beta chain was found in a study of blood T cell repertoires in COVID-19. In the study overall: Spain, Italy and the United States supplied samples that represented acute and convalescent COVID-19. Nucleic acid was either cDNA or gDNA, and it came from T cells, B-cell-depleted T cells, or PBMCs.

Per the authors' pipeline: For nucleated cells, counts were estimated from reference gene primer amplification. The data were produced by immunoSEQ multiplex PCR, yet TCRdb's version contains in-frame clones alone and is incomplete. The V and J calls and clone size come from that table; D and trimming were worked out from the DNA. The sample comprises 300,000 or so clones, 85% to 90% of which are singletons, and 3.7% rests with the top ten. Per germline, CDR1 SGHVS and CDR2 FNYEAQ. The V gene lost 1 base and the J gene lost 5 bases, with 5 bases spanning the gap. The CDR3 sequence is 12 residues long.

This clonotype was obtained from a woman aged 35 to 49 with acute or convalescent COVID-19. V usage is TRBV7-6 and J usage is TRBJ2-5; the D is unclear. Sequencing used peripheral blood. The CDR3: CASSLVPETQYF. The CDR3 DNA reads as TGTGCCAGCAGCTTAGTTCCGGAGACCCAGTACTTC.